One T cell receptor (beta chain) is described in this entry. Antigen: not known. All patients experienced relapse after autologous stem cell transplantation, and brentuximab vedotin exposure was variable. Sequencing used immunoSEQ multiplex PCR; TCRdb keeps in-frame clones, though not all of them. This sample carries about 14,000 clones, around nine tenths of them seen once, and the ten largest clones take around 37%. This specimen belongs to a study of PD-1 blockade in classical Hodgkin lymphoma. Whole-study findings and limits: Excluded were patients who started nivolumab under 1 year after ASCT, a group that had lower diversity. Sources of repertoire differences remain undefined, possibly disease activity or prior therapy.

Germline-derived CDR1 and CDR2 are MGHRA and YSYEKL. With 1 base removed from V and 2 bases from J, the gap between germline ends came to 12 bases. CDR3 length: 15 amino acids. The source material was peripheral blood mononuclear cells (PBMCs), sampled at baseline. The origin of this receptor is a human donor with classical Hodgkin lymphoma. The rearrangement joins TRBV4-1 to TRBJ2-7; D may be TRBD2 (6 bases). The CDR3 nucleotides read TGCGCCAGCAGCCAAGCCGTGGGGGGACCCTACGAGCAGTACTTC. Translating it yields CASSQAVGGPYEQYF.